This TCR beta chain was found in a study of blood T cell repertoires in COVID-19. Study details: Italy, Spain and the United States were the sources of the convalescent and acute COVID-19 samples.

Trimming stripped 4 bases from V and 2 bases from J, with 15 bases between. Germline CDR1 SEHNR, CDR2 FQNEAQ (reference sequence). This CDR3 has 16 amino acids. In the study's own analysis: Counts of nucleated cells, estimated from reference gene primer amplification, were obtained. Sequencing used immunoSEQ multiplex PCR; TCRdb keeps in-frame clones, though not all of them. V, J and clone size are taken as reported in that table, and D and trimming were inferred from the DNA itself. The top ten clones hold 5.1% of a sample with some 190,000 clones, 84% of them seen once. The sequenced sample was peripheral blood. The TCR was taken from a woman aged 70-85 years with active or convalescent COVID-19. This chain links TRBV7-9 with TRBJ1-3; D call uncertain. The CDR3 nucleotides are TGTGCCAGCAGCTCTAGACCTTCGCCCGCTGGAAACACCATATATTTT. Translating it yields CASSSRPSPAGNTIYF. The full variable domain, its missing parts supplied by reference TRBV7-9 and TRBJ1-3, is DTGVSQNPRHKITKRGQNVTFRCDPISEHNRLYWYRQTLGQGPEFLTYFQNEAQLEKSRLLSDRFSAERPKGSFSTLEIQRTEQGDSAMYLCASSSRPSPAGNTIYFGEGSWLTVV.